Below, one TCR beta chain is given with its context. This entry belongs to a study of blood T cell repertoires in COVID-19. Sequencing was performed with immunoSEQ multiplex PCR; in TCRdb, only in-frame clones are kept and a portion is missing. This table holds roughly 300,000 clones, about four fifths found once. The CDR3 contains 13 residues. Trimming took off 7 bases at V and 4 bases at J, with 13 bases between the two ends. The germline V gene encodes CDR1 LGHNT and CDR2 FRNRAP. This chain joins TRBV12-5 and TRBJ1-2; possibly TRBD1 for D (5 bases). The sample comprised peripheral blood. This TCR came from a woman aged 50 to 60 who had recovered from COVID-19. The CDR3 region has the DNA TGTGCTAGTGCCCCTGACAGCCCCTATGGCTACACCTTC. Its protein product is CASAPDSPYGYTF.